The 9 T cell receptor beta chains below were found in one sample sequenced in a study of T cells in Graves' hyperthyroidism and ophthalmopathy. Amplification of TCR beta CDR3 regions used RNA as the template. TCR CDR3 underwent first-round RT-PCR with the HTBI primer set. TCRdb passed the multiplex PCR reads through MiXCR, listing each CDR3 protein once. The sample holds under 400,000 distinct CDR3 sequences, 16% seen once. The sequencing sample was made of blood. These receptors were taken from a man aged 25 to 40 with Graves' hyperthyroidism.

This clonotype has more than one count but fewer than ten. The chain is built from TRBV19 and TRBJ2-2, with 8 bases identical to TRBD2. CDR3 length: 17 residues. The trim removed 4 bases at V and 2 bases at J, leaving 9 bases unmatched. Germline CDR1 LNHDA, CDR2 SQIVND (reference sequence). The CDR3, as DNA: TGTGCCAGTAGTAGACCATTAGCGGGATCAAACACCGGGGAGCTGTTTTTT. The encoded protein is CASSRPLAGSNTGELFF.

This chain connects TRBV4-1 to TRBJ1-1, with D perhaps matching TRBD1 (5 bases). From germline, CDR1 is MGHRA and CDR2 YSYEKL. Trimming stripped 7 bases from V and 7 bases from J, with 16 bases between. CDR3 length: 13 amino acids. CDR3 residues: CASKTRGMGEAFF. For the CDR3, the DNA is TGCGCCAGCAAGACCCGGGGCATGGGTGAAGCTTTCTTT.

This clonotype was observed at least ten times. One end of the junction fails to match germline, which may point to a read error. This rearrangement joins TRBV24-1 to TRBJ2-5, with 7 bases that match TRBD1. CDR1 and CDR2 from the germline V gene are KGHDR and SFDVKD. The CDR3 is made up of 14 amino acids. The CDR3 coding sequence is TGTGTCACCAGCCTGCCGGGACAGCAAGAGACCCAGTACTTC. Protein sequence: CVTSLPGQQETQYF.

The rearrangement uses TRBV27 and TRBJ2-7; unclear D gene. V lost 2 bases to trimming and J lost 3 bases, with 8 bases between them. CDR1 MNHEY and CDR2 SMNVEV come from the germline V gene (reference sequence). This CDR3 has 13 amino acids. CDR3 sequence reads: CASSLGIFYEQYF. The CDR3 coding sequence is TGTGCCAGCAGTTTAGGTATTTTCTACGAGCAGTACTTC.

The table lists this clonotype with many counts. The rearrangement links TRBV18 to TRBJ2-3; unclear D gene. Germline CDR1 reads KGHSH; CDR2 reads LQKENI. This CDR3 spans 15 amino acids. The V gene lost 4 bases and the J gene lost 9 bases, with 20 bases spanning the gap. CDR3 bases: TGTGCCAGCTCACTACCCCCCCCGGACCCAAAGACGCAGTATTTT. This sequence encodes CASSLPPPDPKTQYF.

This chain uses TRBV19 with TRBJ2-2; 12 bases agree with TRBD2. V shed 5 bases, J shed 5 bases, and the junction held 6 bases outside the gene matches. The CDR3 has 16 residues. CDR1 is LNHDA and CDR2 is SQIVND in the germline V gene (reference sequence). CDR3 loop: CASSRTGTSGTGELFF. The DNA for the CDR3 is TGTGCCAGTAGTCGAACCGGGACTAGCGGGACCGGGGAGCTGTTTTTT.

This clonotype was counted ten times or more. The V call is TRBV19, the J call TRBJ1-2, with 7 bases that match TRBD1. The V segment lost 1 base and the J segment 4 bases; nucleotides outside the gene matches: 6. This CDR3 contains 15 residues. CDR1 and CDR2 from the germline V gene are LNHDA and SQIVND (reference sequence). In DNA form, the CDR3 reads TGTGCCAGTAGTATAGGCGAAGGGGACAGCTATGGCTACACCTTC. Amino acids: CASSIGEGDSYGYTF.

This clonotype was counted only a few times. The gene calls are TRBV20-1 and TRBJ2-1; no clear D gene. The V end lost 4 bases, the J end lost 6 bases, and 10 bases lay between the germline ends. This CDR3 is 12 amino acids long. Germline lookup yields CDR1 DFQATT and CDR2 SNEGSKA (reference sequence). CDR3 sequence: CSATPSLNEQFF. For the CDR3, the DNA is TGCAGTGCTACACCAAGTCTCAATGAGCAGTTCTTC.

This chain joins TRBV7-9 and TRBJ2-5, with TRBD2 matching 8 bases. This CDR3 region has 15 residues. The V and J ends lost 6 bases and 2 bases, in that order; junction bases with no gene match: 8. The germline CDR1 and CDR2 sequences are SEHNR and FQNEAQ (reference sequence). For the CDR3, the DNA is TGTGCCAGCAGTGATTTGACTAGCGAACAAGAGACCCAGTACTTC. As protein: CASSDLTSEQETQYF.